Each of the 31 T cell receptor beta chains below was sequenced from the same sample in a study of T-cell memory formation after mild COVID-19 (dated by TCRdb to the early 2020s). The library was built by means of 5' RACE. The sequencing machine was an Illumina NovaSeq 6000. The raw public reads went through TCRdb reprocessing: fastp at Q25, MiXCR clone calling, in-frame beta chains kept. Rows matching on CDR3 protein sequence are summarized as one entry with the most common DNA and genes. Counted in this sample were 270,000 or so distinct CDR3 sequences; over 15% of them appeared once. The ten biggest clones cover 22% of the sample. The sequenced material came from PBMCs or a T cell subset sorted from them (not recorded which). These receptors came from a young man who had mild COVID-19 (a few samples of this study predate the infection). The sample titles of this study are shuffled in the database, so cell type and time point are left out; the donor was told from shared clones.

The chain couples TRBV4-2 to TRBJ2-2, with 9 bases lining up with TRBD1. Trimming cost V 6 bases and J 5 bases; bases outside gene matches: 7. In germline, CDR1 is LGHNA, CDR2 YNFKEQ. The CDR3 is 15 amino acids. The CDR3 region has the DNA TGTGCCAGCAGATTTTGGACAGGGGTAACCGGGGAGCTGTTTTTT. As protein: CASRFWTGVTGELFF.

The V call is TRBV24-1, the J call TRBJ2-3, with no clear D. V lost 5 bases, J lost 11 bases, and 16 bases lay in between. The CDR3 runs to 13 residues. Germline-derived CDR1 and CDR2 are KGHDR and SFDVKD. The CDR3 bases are TGTGCCACCAGTGGTCGCCACGCATCAGGGCAGTATTTT. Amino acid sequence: CATSGRHASGQYF.

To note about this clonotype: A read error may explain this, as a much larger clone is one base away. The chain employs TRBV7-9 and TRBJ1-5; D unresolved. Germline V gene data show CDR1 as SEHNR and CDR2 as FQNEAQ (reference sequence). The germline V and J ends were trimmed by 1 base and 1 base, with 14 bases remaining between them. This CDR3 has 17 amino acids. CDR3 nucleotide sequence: TGTGCCAGCAGCTTAGGGTCCGGGTTCCCGAGCAATCAGCCCCAGCATTTT. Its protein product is CASSLGSGFPSNQPQHF.

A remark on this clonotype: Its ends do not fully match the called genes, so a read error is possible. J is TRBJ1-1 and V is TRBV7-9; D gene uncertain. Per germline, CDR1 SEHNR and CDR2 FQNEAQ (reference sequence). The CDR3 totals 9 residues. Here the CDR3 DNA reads TGCGCTGGTGGCACTGAAGCTTTCTTT. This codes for CAGGTEAFF.

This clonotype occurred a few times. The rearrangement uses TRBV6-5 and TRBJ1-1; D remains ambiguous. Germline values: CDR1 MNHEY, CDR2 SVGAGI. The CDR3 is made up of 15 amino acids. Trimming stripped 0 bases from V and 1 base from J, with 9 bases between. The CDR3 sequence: CASSYSTTANTEAFF. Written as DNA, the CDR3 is TGTGCCAGCAGTTACTCAACCACGGCGAACACTGAAGCTTTCTTT.

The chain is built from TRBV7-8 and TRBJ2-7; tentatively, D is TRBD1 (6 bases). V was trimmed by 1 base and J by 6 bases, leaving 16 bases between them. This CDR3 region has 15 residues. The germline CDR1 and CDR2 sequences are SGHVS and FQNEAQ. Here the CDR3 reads CASSLEGAGVIEQYF. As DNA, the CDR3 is TGTGCCAGCAGCTTAGAAGGGGCAGGGGTTATCGAGCAGTACTTC.

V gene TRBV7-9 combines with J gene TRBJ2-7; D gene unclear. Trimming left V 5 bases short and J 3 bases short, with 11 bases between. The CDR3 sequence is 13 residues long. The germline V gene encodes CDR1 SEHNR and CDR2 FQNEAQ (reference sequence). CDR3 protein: CASSPRTLYEQYV. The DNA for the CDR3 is TGTGCCAGCAGCCCTCGGACCCTCTACGAGCAGTACGTC.

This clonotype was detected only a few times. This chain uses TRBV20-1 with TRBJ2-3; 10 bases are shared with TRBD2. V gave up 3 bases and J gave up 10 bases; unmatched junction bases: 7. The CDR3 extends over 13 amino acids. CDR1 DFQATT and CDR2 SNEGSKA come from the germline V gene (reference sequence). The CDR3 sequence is CSASAGLALAQYF. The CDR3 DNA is TGCAGTGCTAGTGCGGGACTAGCGTTAGCGCAGTATTTT.

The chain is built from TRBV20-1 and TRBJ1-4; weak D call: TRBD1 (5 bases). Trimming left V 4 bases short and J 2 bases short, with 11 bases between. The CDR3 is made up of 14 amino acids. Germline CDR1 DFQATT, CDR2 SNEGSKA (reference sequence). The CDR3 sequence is CSATEGLTNEKLFF. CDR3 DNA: TGCAGTGCTACGGAGGGGTTGACTAATGAAAAACTGTTTTTT.

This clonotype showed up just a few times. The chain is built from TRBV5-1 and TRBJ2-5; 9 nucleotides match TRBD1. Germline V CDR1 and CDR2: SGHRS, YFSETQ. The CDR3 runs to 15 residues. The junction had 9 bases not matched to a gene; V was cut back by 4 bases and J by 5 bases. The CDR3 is CASSTGQGNTETQYF. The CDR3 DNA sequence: TGCGCCAGCAGCACCGGACAGGGGAATACGGAGACCCAGTACTTC.

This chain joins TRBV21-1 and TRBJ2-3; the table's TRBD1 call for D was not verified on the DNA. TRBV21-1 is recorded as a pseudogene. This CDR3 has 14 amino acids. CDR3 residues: CASTSRDGTDTQYF. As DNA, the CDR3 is TGTGCCAGCACCTCCCGGGACGGAACAGATACGCAGTATTTT.

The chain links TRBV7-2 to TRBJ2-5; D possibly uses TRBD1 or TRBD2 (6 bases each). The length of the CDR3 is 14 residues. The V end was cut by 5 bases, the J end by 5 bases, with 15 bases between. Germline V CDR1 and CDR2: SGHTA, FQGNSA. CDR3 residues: CASSGYGGVETQYF. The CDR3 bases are TGTGCCAGCAGCGGTTACGGGGGCGTTGAGACCCAGTACTTC.

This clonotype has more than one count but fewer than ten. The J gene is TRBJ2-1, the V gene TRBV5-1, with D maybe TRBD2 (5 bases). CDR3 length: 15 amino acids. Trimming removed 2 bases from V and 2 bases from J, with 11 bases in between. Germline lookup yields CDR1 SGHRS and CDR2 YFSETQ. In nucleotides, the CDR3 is TGCGCCAGCAGCTTTATCGGGGTCCCCTACAATGAGCAGTTCTTC. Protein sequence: CASSFIGVPYNEQFF.

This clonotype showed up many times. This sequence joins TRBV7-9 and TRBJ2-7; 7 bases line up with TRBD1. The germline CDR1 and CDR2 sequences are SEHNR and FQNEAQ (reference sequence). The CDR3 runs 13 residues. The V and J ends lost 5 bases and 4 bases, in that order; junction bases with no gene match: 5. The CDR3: CASSRQGSYEQYV. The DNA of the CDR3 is TGTGCCAGCAGCAGACAGGGTTCGTACGAGCAGTACGTC.

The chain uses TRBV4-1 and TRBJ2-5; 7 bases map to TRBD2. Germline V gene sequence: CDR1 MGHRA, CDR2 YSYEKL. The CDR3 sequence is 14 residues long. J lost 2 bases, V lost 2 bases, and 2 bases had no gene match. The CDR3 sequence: CASSQTSAQETQYF. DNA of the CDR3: TGCGCCAGCAGCCAAACTAGCGCACAAGAGACCCAGTACTTC.

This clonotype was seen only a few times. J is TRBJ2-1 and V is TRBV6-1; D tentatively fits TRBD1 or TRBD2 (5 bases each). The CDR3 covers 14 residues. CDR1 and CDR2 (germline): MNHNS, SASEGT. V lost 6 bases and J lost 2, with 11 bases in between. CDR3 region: CASRAGAAYNEQFF. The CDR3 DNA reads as TGTGCCAGCAGGGCCGGGGCCGCCTACAATGAGCAGTTCTTC.

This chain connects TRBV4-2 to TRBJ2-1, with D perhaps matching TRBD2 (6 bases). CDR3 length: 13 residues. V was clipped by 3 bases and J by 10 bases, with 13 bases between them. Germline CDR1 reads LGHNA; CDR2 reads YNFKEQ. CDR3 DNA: TGTGCCAGCAGCCAGGAGGGGTTGGCGGAGCAGTTCTTC. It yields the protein CASSQEGLAEQFF.

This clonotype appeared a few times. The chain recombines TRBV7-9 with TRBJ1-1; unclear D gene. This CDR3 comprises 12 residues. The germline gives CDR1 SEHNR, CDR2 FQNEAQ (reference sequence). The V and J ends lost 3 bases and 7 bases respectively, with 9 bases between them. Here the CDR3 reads CASSFQVGEAFF. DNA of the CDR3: TGTGCCAGCAGCTTCCAAGTGGGTGAAGCTTTCTTT.

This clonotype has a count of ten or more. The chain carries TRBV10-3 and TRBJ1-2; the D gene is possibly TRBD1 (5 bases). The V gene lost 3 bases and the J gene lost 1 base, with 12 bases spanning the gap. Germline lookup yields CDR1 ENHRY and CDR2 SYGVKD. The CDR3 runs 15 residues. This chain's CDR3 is CAISDPGRDNYGYTF. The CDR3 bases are TGTGCCATCAGTGATCCGGGACGGGATAACTATGGCTACACCTTC.

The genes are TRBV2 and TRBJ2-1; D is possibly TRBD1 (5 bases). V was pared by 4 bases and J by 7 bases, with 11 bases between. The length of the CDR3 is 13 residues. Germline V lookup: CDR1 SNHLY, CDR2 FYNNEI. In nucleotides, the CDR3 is TGTGCCAGCAGTGTAGGGGATGGAAATGAGCAGTTCTTC. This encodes CASSVGDGNEQFF.

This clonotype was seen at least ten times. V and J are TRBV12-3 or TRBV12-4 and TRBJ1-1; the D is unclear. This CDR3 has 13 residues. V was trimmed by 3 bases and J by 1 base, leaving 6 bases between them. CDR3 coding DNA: TGTGCCAGCAGTTTTCGGGAGAACACTGAAGCTTTCTTT. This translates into CASSFRENTEAFF.

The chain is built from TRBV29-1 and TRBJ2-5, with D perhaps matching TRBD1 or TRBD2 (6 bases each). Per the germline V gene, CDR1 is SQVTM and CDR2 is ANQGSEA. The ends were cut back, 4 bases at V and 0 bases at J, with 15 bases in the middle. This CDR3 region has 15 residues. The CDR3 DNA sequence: TGCAGCGTTGGGGTAGGGGGGCCGTACCAAGAGACCCAGTACTTC. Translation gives CSVGVGGPYQETQYF.

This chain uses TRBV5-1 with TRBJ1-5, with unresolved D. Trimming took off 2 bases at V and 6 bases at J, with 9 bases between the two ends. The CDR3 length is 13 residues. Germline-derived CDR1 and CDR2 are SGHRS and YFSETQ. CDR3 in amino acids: CASSFGEGQPQHF. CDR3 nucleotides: TGCGCCAGCAGCTTCGGGGAGGGTCAGCCCCAGCATTTT.

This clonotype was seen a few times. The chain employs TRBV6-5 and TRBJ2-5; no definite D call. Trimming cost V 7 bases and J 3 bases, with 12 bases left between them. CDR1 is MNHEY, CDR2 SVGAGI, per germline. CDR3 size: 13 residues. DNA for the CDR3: TGTGCCAGCAATCGTGCGAGAGAAGAGACCCAGTACTTC. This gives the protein CASNRAREETQYF.

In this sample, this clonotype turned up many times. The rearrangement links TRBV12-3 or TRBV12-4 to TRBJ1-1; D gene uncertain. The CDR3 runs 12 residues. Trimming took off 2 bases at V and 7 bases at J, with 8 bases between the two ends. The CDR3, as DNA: TGTGCCAGCAGTTTATTAAATGGTGAAGCTTTCTTT. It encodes CASSLLNGEAFF.

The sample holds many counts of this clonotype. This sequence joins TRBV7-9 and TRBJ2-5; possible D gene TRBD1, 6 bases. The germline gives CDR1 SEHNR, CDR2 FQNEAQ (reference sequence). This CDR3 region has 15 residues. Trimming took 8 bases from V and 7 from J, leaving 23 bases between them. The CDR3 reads CASVVQGTGTVTQYF. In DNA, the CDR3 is TGTGCCAGCGTTGTTCAGGGGACGGGCACAGTGACCCAGTACTTC. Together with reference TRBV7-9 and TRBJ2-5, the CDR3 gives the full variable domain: DTGVSQNPRHKITKRGQNVTFRCDPISEHNRLYWYRQTLGQGPEFLTYFQNEAQLEKSRLLSDRFSAERPKGSFSTLEIQRTEQGDSAMYLCASVVQGTGTVTQYFGPGTRLLVL.

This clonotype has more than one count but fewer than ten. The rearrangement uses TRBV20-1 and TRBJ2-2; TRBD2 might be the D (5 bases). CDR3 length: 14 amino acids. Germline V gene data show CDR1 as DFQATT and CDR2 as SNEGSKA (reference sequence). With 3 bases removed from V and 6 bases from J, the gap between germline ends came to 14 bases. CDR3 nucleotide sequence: TGCAGTGCTAGTGGAGCAGGAGGCCCCGGGGAGCTGTTTTTT. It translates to CSASGAGGPGELFF.

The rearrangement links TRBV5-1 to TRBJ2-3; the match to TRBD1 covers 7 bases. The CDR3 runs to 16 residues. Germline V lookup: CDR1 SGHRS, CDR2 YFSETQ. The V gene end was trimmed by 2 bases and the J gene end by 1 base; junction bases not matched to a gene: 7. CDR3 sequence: CASSFLRTGGTDTQYF. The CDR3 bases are TGCGCCAGCAGCTTTTTACGGACAGGCGGCACAGATACGCAGTATTTT.

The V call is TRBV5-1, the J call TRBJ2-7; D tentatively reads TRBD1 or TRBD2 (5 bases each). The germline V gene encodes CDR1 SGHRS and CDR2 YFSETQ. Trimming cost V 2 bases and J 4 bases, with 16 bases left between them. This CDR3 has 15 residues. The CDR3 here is CASSLDSGTAYEQYF. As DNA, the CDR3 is TGCGCCAGCAGCTTAGATTCTGGGACCGCGTACGAGCAGTACTTC.

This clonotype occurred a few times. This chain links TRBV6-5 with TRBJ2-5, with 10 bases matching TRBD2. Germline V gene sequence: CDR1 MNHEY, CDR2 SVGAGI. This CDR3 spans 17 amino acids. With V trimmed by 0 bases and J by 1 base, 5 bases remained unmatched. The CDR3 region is CASSYSRASGGQETQYF. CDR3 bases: TGTGCCAGCAGTTACTCGAGGGCTAGCGGGGGCCAAGAGACCCAGTACTTC.

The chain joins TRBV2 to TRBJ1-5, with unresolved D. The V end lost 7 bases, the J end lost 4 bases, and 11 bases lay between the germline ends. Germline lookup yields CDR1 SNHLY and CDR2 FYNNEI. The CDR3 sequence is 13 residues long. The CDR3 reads CASNERPNQPQHF. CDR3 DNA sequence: TGTGCCAGCAACGAGCGGCCTAATCAGCCCCAGCATTTT.